A selection of T cell receptor beta chains follows, all from one sample in a study of OX40 agonist ivuxolimab in advanced cancers. This table comes from immunoSEQ multiplex PCR, and its TCRdb copy is limited to in-frame clones, with some not included. Of some 15,000 clones detected, about three quarters appear once; the ten largest clones hold more than 35%. The sample was CD4+ or CD8+ T cells sorted from blood, taken in a trial of the OX40 agonist ivuxolimab. These receptors were obtained from an adult with an advanced solid tumor such as melanoma, head and neck, liver or kidney cancer. The CDR3 runs from the conserved cysteine through the conserved F or W. The order of the fields is V gene, J gene, D gene, clone size, CDR3 protein, CDR3 DNA. A D gene is named only where the DNA matches it firmly. Rows give clone size only sometimes, using once, few, many, or a class for an expanded clone.

V gene: TRBV11-1; J gene: TRBJ1-4; D gene: TRBD1; clone size: -; CDR3 protein: CASSQGTGGLFF; CDR3 DNA: TGTGCCAGCAGCCAAGGAACAGGGGGACTGTTTTTT
V gene: TRBV7-9; J gene: TRBJ2-5; D gene: TRBD2; clone size: -; CDR3 protein: CASSPSLAGGPGETQYF; CDR3 DNA: TGTGCCAGCAGTCCCTCTTTAGCGGGAGGGCCGGGAGAGACCCAGTACTTC
V gene: TRBV27; J gene: TRBJ2-1; D gene: TRBD2; clone size: -; CDR3 protein: CASSFLAENYNEQFF; CDR3 DNA: TGTGCCAGCAGTTTTCTAGCGGAAAACTACAATGAGCAGTTCTTC
V gene: TRBV19; J gene: TRBJ2-7; D gene: TRBD1; clone size: -; CDR3 protein: CASSMGTGSYEQYF; CDR3 DNA: TGTGCCAGTAGTATGGGGACAGGATCCTACGAGCAGTACTTC
V gene: TRBV7-3; J gene: TRBJ2-6; D gene: -; clone size: -; CDR3 protein: CASSLEIGVPNSGANVLTF; CDR3 DNA: TGTGCCAGCAGCTTAGAAATAGGGGTCCCTAACTCTGGGGCCAACGTCCTGACTTTC
V gene: TRBV7-9; J gene: TRBJ2-1; D gene: -; clone size: -; CDR3 protein: CASSLGGGVYEQFF; CDR3 DNA: TGTGCCAGCAGCTTAGGGGGTGGCGTCTATGAGCAGTTCTTC
V gene: TRBV30; J gene: TRBJ2-7; D gene: TRBD1; clone size: -; CDR3 protein: CAFRGQGSYEQYF; CDR3 DNA: TGTGCCTTTCGGGGACAGGGCTCCTACGAGCAGTACTTC
V gene: TRBV28; J gene: TRBJ2-7; D gene: TRBD1; clone size: -; CDR3 protein: CASSFLGTGSYEQYF; CDR3 DNA: TGTGCCAGCAGTTTTCTTGGGACAGGTTCCTACGAGCAGTACTTC
V gene: TRBV7-9; J gene: TRBJ2-7; D gene: TRBD2; clone size: -; CDR3 protein: CASSPPGGAQGYEQYF; CDR3 DNA: TGTGCCAGCAGCCCCCCCGGGGGGGCGCAGGGCTACGAGCAGTACTTC
V gene: TRBV25-1; J gene: TRBJ2-5; D gene: -; clone size: -; CDR3 protein: CASSLSGETQYF; CDR3 DNA: TGTGCCAGCAGTTTGTCGGGGGAGACCCAGTACTTC
V gene: TRBV10-2; J gene: TRBJ2-7; D gene: TRBD2; clone size: -; CDR3 protein: CASDQSSGGTSGYEQYF; CDR3 DNA: TGCGCCAGCGACCAGTCTAGCGGGGGGACCTCCGGTTACGAGCAGTACTTC
V gene: TRBV4-3; J gene: TRBJ2-6; D gene: -; clone size: -; CDR3 protein: CASSHLASVSGANVLTF; CDR3 DNA: TGCGCCAGCAGCCACCTCGCCTCGGTGTCTGGGGCCAACGTCCTGACTTTC
V gene: TRBV11-2; J gene: TRBJ1-1; D gene: -; clone size: -; CDR3 protein: CASSSLGLNTEAFF; CDR3 DNA: TGTGCCAGCAGCTCCCTAGGCTTGAACACTGAAGCTTTCTTT
V gene: TRBV6-1; J gene: TRBJ2-3; D gene: -; clone size: few; CDR3 protein: CASSLLADTQYF; CDR3 DNA: TGTGCCAGCAGTTTACTAGCAGATACGCAGTATTTT
V gene: TRBV6-6; J gene: TRBJ2-7; D gene: -; clone size: -; CDR3 protein: CASSAIDSYEQYF; CDR3 DNA: TGTGCCAGCAGCGCTATCGACAGTTACGAGCAGTACTTC
V gene: TRBV19; J gene: TRBJ2-5; D gene: -; clone size: -; CDR3 protein: CASSTRDNAYQETQYF; CDR3 DNA: TGTGCCAGTAGTACACGGGACAATGCGTACCAAGAGACCCAGTACTTC
V gene: TRBV14; J gene: TRBJ2-5; D gene: -; clone size: -; CDR3 protein: CASSRASMGETQYF; CDR3 DNA: TGTGCCAGCAGCCGCGCTTCTATGGGGGAGACCCAGTACTTC
V gene: TRBV7-8; J gene: TRBJ2-7; D gene: TRBD2; clone size: -; CDR3 protein: CASRASGRSQGEQYF; CDR3 DNA: TGTGCCAGCAGGGCTAGCGGGAGGTCCCAAGGGGAGCAGTACTTC
V gene: TRBV14; J gene: TRBJ1-4; D gene: -; clone size: -; CDR3 protein: CASSPRTANEKLFF; CDR3 DNA: TGTGCCAGCAGCCCCCGGACAGCTAATGAAAAACTGTTTTTT
V gene: TRBV25-1; J gene: TRBJ2-1; D gene: -; clone size: -; CDR3 protein: CASSEGGHEQFF; CDR3 DNA: TGTGCCAGCAGTGAAGGGGGGCATGAGCAGTTCTTC
V gene: TRBV28; J gene: TRBJ1-1; D gene: -; clone size: -; CDR3 protein: CASSYAGPTSMNTEAFF; CDR3 DNA: TGTGCCAGCAGTTATGCCGGGCCTACCTCTATGAACACTGAAGCTTTCTTT
V gene: TRBV7-3; J gene: TRBJ2-5; D gene: TRBD2; clone size: few; CDR3 protein: CASSPLAGEGETQYF; CDR3 DNA: TGTGCCAGCAGCCCTCTGGCGGGAGAGGGGGAGACCCAGTACTTC
V gene: TRBV4-1; J gene: TRBJ2-2; D gene: TRBD2; clone size: -; CDR3 protein: CASSLLGTSDTGELFF; CDR3 DNA: TGCGCCAGCAGCCTGCTGGGGACTAGCGACACCGGGGAGCTGTTTTTT
V gene: TRBV19; J gene: TRBJ1-5; D gene: -; clone size: -; CDR3 protein: CASSSRPGNQPQHF; CDR3 DNA: TGTGCCAGTAGTAGTAGGCCAGGCAATCAGCCCCAGCATTTT
V gene: TRBV19; J gene: TRBJ2-7; D gene: -; clone size: -; CDR3 protein: CASSLGSGSYEQYF; CDR3 DNA: TGTGCCAGTAGTCTGGGGTCAGGATCCTACGAGCAGTACTTC
V gene: TRBV5-1; J gene: TRBJ1-2; D gene: -; clone size: -; CDR3 protein: CASSFPPGEGGYTF; CDR3 DNA: TGCGCCAGCAGCTTCCCCCCGGGGGAAGGTGGCTACACCTTC
V gene: TRBV30; J gene: TRBJ2-7; D gene: -; clone size: -; CDR3 protein: CAWGLREQYF; CDR3 DNA: TGTGCCTGGGGTTTGCGAGAGCAGTACTTC
V gene: TRBV6-5; J gene: TRBJ1-2; D gene: -; clone size: -; CDR3 protein: CASSQQGGLEGYTF; CDR3 DNA: TGTGCCAGCAGCCAACAAGGAGGGTTAGAAGGCTACACCTTC
V gene: TRBV6-5; J gene: TRBJ2-7; D gene: TRBD2; clone size: -; CDR3 protein: CASSTMASGAYEQYF; CDR3 DNA: TGTGCCAGCAGTACCATGGCTAGCGGAGCCTACGAGCAGTACTTC
V gene: TRBV16; J gene: TRBJ2-3; D gene: -; clone size: -; CDR3 protein: CASSPPGRETDTQYF; CDR3 DNA: TGTGCCAGCAGCCCCCCGGGCAGGGAGACAGATACGCAGTATTTT
V gene: TRBV7-9; J gene: TRBJ2-7; D gene: TRBD2; clone size: -; CDR3 protein: CASSLGTSGGAHEQYF; CDR3 DNA: TGTGCCAGCAGCTTGGGGACTAGCGGGGGGGCTCACGAGCAGTACTTC
V gene: TRBV7-9; J gene: TRBJ2-4; D gene: -; clone size: -; CDR3 protein: CASSRGTGIAKNIQYF; CDR3 DNA: TGTGCCAGCAGCCGGGGGACGGGCATAGCCAAAAACATTCAGTACTTC
V gene: TRBV2; J gene: TRBJ2-1; D gene: TRBD1; clone size: -; CDR3 protein: CASSEGAWDRGTYNEQFF; CDR3 DNA: TGTGCCAGCAGTGAGGGGGCATGGGACAGAGGGACCTACAATGAGCAGTTCTTC
V gene: TRBV4-1; J gene: TRBJ2-1; D gene: -; clone size: -; CDR3 protein: CASSQDLSSSYNEQFF; CDR3 DNA: TGCGCCAGCAGCCAAGATCTTTCTAGCTCCTACAATGAGCAGTTCTTC
V gene: TRBV5-8; J gene: TRBJ1-3; D gene: -; clone size: -; CDR3 protein: CASSRRRTQLGNTIYF; CDR3 DNA: TGTGCCAGCAGCAGGAGAAGGACCCAACTCGGAAACACCATATATTTT
V gene: TRBV7-6; J gene: TRBJ2-7; D gene: -; clone size: -; CDR3 protein: CASSPEVAYEQYF; CDR3 DNA: TGTGCCAGCAGCCCCGAGGTGGCCTACGAGCAGTACTTC
V gene: TRBV6-5; J gene: TRBJ2-5; D gene: TRBD2; clone size: -; CDR3 protein: CASTSGTSGSETQYF; CDR3 DNA: TGTGCCAGCACTTCCGGGACTAGCGGGAGTGAGACCCAGTACTTC
V gene: TRBV5-6; J gene: TRBJ1-5; D gene: -; clone size: -; CDR3 protein: CASSLSYRSNQPQHF; CDR3 DNA: TGTGCCAGCAGCTTGAGTTACAGAAGCAATCAGCCCCAGCATTTT
V gene: TRBV6-6; J gene: TRBJ2-1; D gene: -; clone size: -; CDR3 protein: CASSFGNEQFF; CDR3 DNA: TGTGCCAGCAGTTTCGGGAATGAGCAGTTCTTC
V gene: TRBV7-2; J gene: TRBJ1-2; D gene: -; clone size: -; CDR3 protein: CASSYTARDGYTF; CDR3 DNA: TGTGCCAGCAGCTATACAGCAAGGGATGGCTACACCTTC
V gene: TRBV7-2; J gene: TRBJ2-7; D gene: TRBD2; clone size: -; CDR3 protein: CASSFNRDYYEQYF; CDR3 DNA: TGTGCCAGCAGCTTCAATCGGGACTACTACGAGCAGTACTTC
V gene: TRBV27; J gene: TRBJ2-1; D gene: -; clone size: -; CDR3 protein: CASSLLAPYNEQFF; CDR3 DNA: TGTGCCAGCAGTTTACTAGCTCCGTACAATGAGCAGTTCTTC
V gene: TRBV6-6; J gene: TRBJ2-3; D gene: TRBD2; clone size: -; CDR3 protein: CASSPDGEGDTQYF; CDR3 DNA: TGTGCCAGCAGCCCCGATGGGGAGGGAGATACGCAGTATTTT
V gene: TRBV7-3; J gene: TRBJ2-2; D gene: -; clone size: -; CDR3 protein: CASSLTFGSSGELFF; CDR3 DNA: TGTGCCAGCAGCTTAACATTCGGGAGTAGCGGGGAGCTGTTTTTT
V gene: TRBV19; J gene: TRBJ1-1; D gene: -; clone size: -; CDR3 protein: CAASSGLGTEAFF; CDR3 DNA: TGTGCCGCATCGTCGGGGTTGGGAACTGAAGCTTTCTTT